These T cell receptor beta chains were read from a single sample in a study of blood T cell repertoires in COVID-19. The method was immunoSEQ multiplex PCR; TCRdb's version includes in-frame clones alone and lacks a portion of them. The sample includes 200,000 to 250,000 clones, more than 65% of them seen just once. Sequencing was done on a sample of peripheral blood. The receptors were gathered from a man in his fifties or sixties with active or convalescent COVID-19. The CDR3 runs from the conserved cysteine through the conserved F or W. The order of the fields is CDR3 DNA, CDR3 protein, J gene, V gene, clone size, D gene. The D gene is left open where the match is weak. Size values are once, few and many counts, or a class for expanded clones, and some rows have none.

cdr3_nt: TGCGCCAGCAGCTTAAATTTACAGGGGAGTCTTGGCTACACCTTC; cdr3_aa: CASSLNLQGSLGYTF; j_call: TRBJ1-2; v_call: TRBV5-1; clone_size: once; d_call: TRBD1
cdr3_nt: TGTGCCAGCACCGAACAGGGGATTGAGACCCAGTACTTC; cdr3_aa: CASTEQGIETQYF; j_call: TRBJ2-5; v_call: TRBV6-5; clone_size: .; d_call: TRBD1
cdr3_nt: TGTGCCAGCAGTTTTGGCGTCAGGGGGAATCAGCCCCAGCATTTT; cdr3_aa: CASSFGVRGNQPQHF; j_call: TRBJ1-5; v_call: TRBV28; clone_size: .; d_call: TRBD1
cdr3_nt: TGTGCCAGCAGCCAGCTGGGCCACTATGGCTACACCTTC; cdr3_aa: CASSQLGHYGYTF; j_call: TRBJ1-2; v_call: TRBV12-3/TRBV12-4; clone_size: .; d_call: .
cdr3_nt: TGTGCCAGCAGTCCCGGACAGGGGTGGTACAATGAGCAGTTCTTC; cdr3_aa: CASSPGQGWYNEQFF; j_call: TRBJ2-1; v_call: TRBV25-1; clone_size: .; d_call: TRBD1
cdr3_nt: TGTGCCAGCAGCAACCGGGGCAGGGGGACTCAGCCCCAGCATTTT; cdr3_aa: CASSNRGRGTQPQHF; j_call: TRBJ1-5; v_call: TRBV6-1; clone_size: .; d_call: TRBD1
cdr3_nt: TGCGCCAGCAGCTTGTTGAACTCTAATGAAAAACTGTTTTTT; cdr3_aa: CASSLLNSNEKLFF; j_call: TRBJ1-4; v_call: TRBV5-1; clone_size: once; d_call: .
cdr3_nt: TGCGCCAGCAGCTTGTTAGGTAGCGGGATTAGCACAGATACGCAGTATTTT; cdr3_aa: CASSLLGSGISTDTQYF; j_call: TRBJ2-3; v_call: TRBV5-1; clone_size: .; d_call: TRBD2
cdr3_nt: TGTGCCACCGGTCTAGGTGCTGAAGCTTTCTTT; cdr3_aa: CATGLGAEAFF; j_call: TRBJ1-1; v_call: TRBV19; clone_size: once; d_call: .
cdr3_nt: TGTGCCACCAGTGATTTTACAGTGAACTATGGCTACACCTTC; cdr3_aa: CATSDFTVNYGYTF; j_call: TRBJ1-2; v_call: TRBV24-1; clone_size: .; d_call: .
cdr3_nt: TGCACAGTGGTGAACACTGAAGCTTTCTTT; cdr3_aa: CTVVNTEAFF; j_call: TRBJ1-1; v_call: TRBV20-1; clone_size: .; d_call: .
cdr3_nt: TGTGCCAGCTCACACGGGACTAGCGGCTCCGAGCAGTACTTC; cdr3_aa: CASSHGTSGSEQYF; j_call: TRBJ2-7; v_call: TRBV18; clone_size: .; d_call: TRBD2
cdr3_nt: TGTGCCAGCAGCTTGAGTAGGGGGCGCGACACCGGGGAGCTGTTTTTT; cdr3_aa: CASSLSRGRDTGELFF; j_call: TRBJ2-2; v_call: TRBV5-5; clone_size: once; d_call: TRBD1
cdr3_nt: TGTGCCAGCAGTCCGGGGGGAGTTTTGAACTATGGCTACACCTTC; cdr3_aa: CASSPGGVLNYGYTF; j_call: TRBJ1-2; v_call: TRBV28; clone_size: .; d_call: .
cdr3_nt: TGTGCTAGTGCCACTAACTGGGAGGTTTTTCCTGAAGCTTTCTTT; cdr3_aa: CASATNWEVFPEAFF; j_call: TRBJ1-1; v_call: TRBV12-5; clone_size: .; d_call: .
cdr3_nt: TGTGCCAGCAGCCCCGGCGCGGACAGGGGGCCTTACAATGAGCAGTTCTTC; cdr3_aa: CASSPGADRGPYNEQFF; j_call: TRBJ2-1; v_call: TRBV7-2; clone_size: .; d_call: TRBD1
cdr3_nt: TGTGCCACCAGCAGAGAAGGCAGAGGGAACACTGAAGCTTTCTTT; cdr3_aa: CATSREGRGNTEAFF; j_call: TRBJ1-1; v_call: TRBV15; clone_size: .; d_call: .
cdr3_nt: TGTGCCAGCAGTGAAACCCCCCCCGGACTAGCGGGGCGCAATGAGCAGTTCTTC; cdr3_aa: CASSETPPGLAGRNEQFF; j_call: TRBJ2-1; v_call: TRBV2; clone_size: .; d_call: TRBD2
cdr3_nt: TGTGCCAGCAGCCGGGACACATCCTACAATGAGCAGTTCTTC; cdr3_aa: CASSRDTSYNEQFF; j_call: TRBJ2-1; v_call: TRBV5-5; clone_size: .; d_call: .
cdr3_nt: TGTGCCAGCAGCATTGGACAGGGAGGGGAGACCCAGTACTTC; cdr3_aa: CASSIGQGGETQYF; j_call: TRBJ2-5; v_call: TRBV11-2; clone_size: .; d_call: .
cdr3_nt: TGTGCCAGTAGTCTTACAGGGGGGATAGGTACTGAAGCTTTCTTT; cdr3_aa: CASSLTGGIGTEAFF; j_call: TRBJ1-1; v_call: TRBV19; clone_size: .; d_call: TRBD1
cdr3_nt: TGTGCCAGTAGTCTAAACAGACAGCCCCAGCATTTT; cdr3_aa: CASSLNRQPQHF; j_call: TRBJ1-5; v_call: TRBV19; clone_size: few; d_call: .
cdr3_nt: TGTGCCAGCAGTGCCTTCGGACAGGGAAATTCACCCCTCCACTTT; cdr3_aa: CASSAFGQGNSPLHF; j_call: TRBJ1-6; v_call: TRBV28; clone_size: .; d_call: TRBD1
cdr3_nt: TGTGCCAGCAGCCAGATTGGAGTTACTGAAGCTTTCTTT; cdr3_aa: CASSQIGVTEAFF; j_call: TRBJ1-1; v_call: TRBV3-1/TRBV3-2; clone_size: .; d_call: .
cdr3_nt: TGTGCCAGCAGTTTGCTACAGGGAACCGGGGAGCTGTTTTTT; cdr3_aa: CASSLLQGTGELFF; j_call: TRBJ2-2; v_call: TRBV28; clone_size: .; d_call: .
cdr3_nt: TGTGCCAGCAGCCAAGATCAGGGGGTAGTTAATGGCTACACCTTC; cdr3_aa: CASSQDQGVVNGYTF; j_call: TRBJ1-2; v_call: TRBV4-2; clone_size: .; d_call: TRBD1
cdr3_nt: TGTGCCAGCAGCGCCCGATGGCCCTACAATGAGCAGTTCTTC; cdr3_aa: CASSARWPYNEQFF; j_call: TRBJ2-1; v_call: TRBV5-5; clone_size: .; d_call: .
cdr3_nt: TGTGCCAGCTCTCCCGACAGGGCCCAAGAGACCCAGTACTTC; cdr3_aa: CASSPDRAQETQYF; j_call: TRBJ2-5; v_call: TRBV18; clone_size: .; d_call: TRBD1
cdr3_nt: TGTGCCAGCAGCTTAGACTATCATCAGCCCCAGCATTTT; cdr3_aa: CASSLDYHQPQHF; j_call: TRBJ1-5; v_call: TRBV7-2; clone_size: .; d_call: .
cdr3_nt: TGTGCCATCAGTGAGGCCGCCCTGAGGAACACTGAAGCTTTCTTT; cdr3_aa: CAISEAALRNTEAFF; j_call: TRBJ1-1; v_call: TRBV10-3; clone_size: .; d_call: .
cdr3_nt: TGTGCCAGCAGCTTGAGTACGGGGGTCCGATTTAGAGATACGCAGTATTTT; cdr3_aa: CASSLSTGVRFRDTQYF; j_call: TRBJ2-3; v_call: TRBV5-6; clone_size: .; d_call: .
cdr3_nt: TGTGCCAGCAGCGTAGCACTAGCGGACACCGGGGAGCTGTTTTTT; cdr3_aa: CASSVALADTGELFF; j_call: TRBJ2-2; v_call: TRBV9; clone_size: once; d_call: TRBD2
cdr3_nt: TGTGCCACCAGCAGAGACACAGGGAGAGGTGGCTACACCTTC; cdr3_aa: CATSRDTGRGGYTF; j_call: TRBJ1-2; v_call: TRBV15; clone_size: once; d_call: .
cdr3_nt: TGTGCCAGCAAGGGGGTGAACAGGGGGCTATCGAATACGCAGTATTTT; cdr3_aa: CASKGVNRGLSNTQYF; j_call: TRBJ2-3; v_call: TRBV28; clone_size: .; d_call: TRBD1
cdr3_nt: TGTGCCAGCAGCTTCTCCGGGACAGGGGGCGCTTGGGGCTACGAGCAGTACTTC; cdr3_aa: CASSFSGTGGAWGYEQYF; j_call: TRBJ2-7; v_call: TRBV5-5; clone_size: once; d_call: TRBD1
cdr3_nt: TGTGCCAGCAGCTTAGAAGCCGGGACACCTGCCTACGAGCAGTACTTC; cdr3_aa: CASSLEAGTPAYEQYF; j_call: TRBJ2-7; v_call: TRBV7-6; clone_size: .; d_call: .